This T cell receptor beta chain was recorded in a study of blood T cell repertoires in COVID-19 (dated by TCRdb to about 2020). About the full investigation: Samples from collaborators originated in the United States, Italy and Spain and spanned both the acute and convalescent phases of COVID-19. The repertoires were released in a freely available public database meant as a resource for research on the immune response to SARS-CoV-2. A de-identified subject ID, COVID-19 status, age in years and sex were almost always included in the sample metadata. Samples were obtained from the ongoing ImmuneRACE study (first 160 participants) and from 1,254 subjects provided by 6 global collaborators. The material from the prospective study consisted of cDNA or gDNA derived from T cells, B-cell-depleted T cells, or PBMCs. Where available, HLA class I and class II types were obtained from metadata supplied by the sample provider rather than from assay-based typing. Subjects who had been exposed to COVID-19, were actively infected with it, or had recovered from it provided the deeply sampled blood TCRbeta repertoires that made up the dataset. Overall results and qualifications from the work: The quantity of clinical and demographic metadata differed by source and by participant and was supplied without curation.

Another Seattle source contributed samples from volunteer blood donors who had recovered from COVID-19. Each collaborating institution followed its own protocols to collect whole blood in K2EDTA tubes. Collaborator samples were shipped for TCRbeta analysis as frozen whole blood, isolated PBMCs, or DNA extracted from either sample type. Notes on this clone: No cognate antigen has been identified for it. Qualities for individual bases were not recorded, and no much larger clone is one base off.

The V and J ends are trimmed by 5 bases and 8 bases, leaving 9 bases between them. Its CDR3 holds 11 amino acids, cysteine through phenylalanine. Just CDR3 DNA is preserved here, 33 bases in frame from base 1. The germline V gene specifies WSHSY as CDR1 and SAAADI as CDR2. TCRbeta CDR3 regions were amplified from genomic DNA using the immunoSEQ Assay, a bias-controlled multiplex PCR. On the authors' methods: The number of nucleated cells in each sample was estimated from the amplification of reference gene primers within the assay. Sequence reads were collapsed and filtered to measure the absolute abundance of every unique TCRbeta CDR3 rearrangement. For each sample, productive Simpson clonality was calculated as the square root of Simpson's diversity index across productive rearrangements. Not all clones reach the TCRdb copy of this immuneACCESS table, which keeps in-frame sequences only. Checked studies attribute under half of the gap to unresolved V genes and leave the rest unexplained. V and J calls and clone size are those listed in that table; D and trimming were worked out from the DNA. In all, the sample holds approximately 230,000 clones, and more than 80% of those were seen once. Jointly, the top ten make up about 2.2% of the sample.

The sequence links TRBV10-2 to TRBJ1-1; no D gene is confidently identified. This TCR derives from a man in his thirties or forties who had recovered from COVID-19. The sequenced material came from peripheral blood. In nucleotides, the sequence is TGCGCCAGCAGTCTGTCGGTAGAAGCTTTCTTT. Its coded protein is CASSLSVEAFF.